Each of the 14 T cell receptor beta chains below was sequenced from the same sample in a study of blood T cell repertoires in COVID-19. Repertoires were generated with immunoSEQ multiplex PCR, while TCRdb's copy carries only in-frame clones and drops some. This table has 100,000 to 150,000 clones, 84% appearing once. Sequencing was done on a sample of peripheral blood. The source is a man aged 55 to 70 with acute or convalescent COVID-19.

CDR3 loop: CASRGGNTEAFF. The CDR3 coding sequence is TGTGCCAGCAGGGGAGGAAACACTGAAGCTTTCTTT. The genes are TRBV2 and TRBJ1-1; D not resolved. This CDR3 contains 12 residues. CDR1 is SNHLY, CDR2 FYNNEI, per germline. Trimming removed 6 bases from V and 2 bases from J, with 7 bases in between.

This clone turned up a few times. The chain has TRBV19 and TRBJ2-2; possibly TRBD2 for D (6 bases). Looked up from germline, CDR1 is LNHDA and CDR2 is SQIVND (reference sequence). The CDR3 has 14 residues. The V gene lost 5 bases and the J gene lost 7 bases, with 14 bases spanning the gap. DNA for the CDR3: TGTGCCAGTAGTGCGGATAGGGAGGTCGGGGAGCTGTTTTTT. Translating gives CASSADREVGELFF. Full variable domain (rest looked up from reference TRBV19 and TRBJ2-2): DGGITQSPKYLFRKEGQNVTLSCEQNLNHDAMYWYRQDPGQGLRLIYYSQIVNDFQKGDIAEGYSVSREKKESFPLTVTSAQKNPTAFYLCASSADREVGELFFGEGSRLTVL.

The rearrangement joins TRBV5-1 to TRBJ1-5; 9 bases agree with TRBD1. Germline trimming cut 7 bases from V and 10 bases from J; bases unmatched to any gene: 12. This CDR3 region has 14 residues. Germline lookup yields CDR1 SGHRS and CDR2 YFSETQ. CDR3 sequence: CASPINRGRGPQHF. The CDR3 DNA is TGCGCCAGCCCCATTAACAGGGGGCGCGGTCCCCAGCATTTT.

This clone was detected once. This chain uses TRBV29-1 with TRBJ1-3, with 7 bases identical to TRBD1. V lost 4 bases and J lost 3; bases outside the gene matches: 0. The CDR3 is 12 residues long. Germline lookup yields CDR1 SQVTM and CDR2 ANQGSEA. CDR3 coding DNA: TGCAGCGTTGCAGGGGGTGGAAACACCATATATTTT. Translation gives CSVAGGGNTIYF.

The V gene is TRBV29-1, the J gene TRBJ2-7; 7 bases match TRBD1. The CDR3 totals 13 residues. With 4 bases clipped from V and 0 bases from J, the junction kept 3 bases outside the gene matches. Looked up from germline, CDR1 is SQVTM and CDR2 is ANQGSEA. The DNA for the CDR3 is TGCAGCGTTGGACAGGGTTCCTCCTACGAGCAGTACTTC. Its translation: CSVGQGSSYEQYF.

This clone was seen only a few times. An end of the junction does not agree with germline; a read error may underlie this. This chain connects TRBV18 to TRBJ1-2; 9 bases are a match to TRBD1. The CDR3 spans 14 residues. CDR1 and CDR2 from the germline V gene are KGHSH and LQKENI. CDR3 nucleotide sequence: TGTGCCAGCTCCGAACAGGGGGCTCCGAATGGGTACACCTTC. It yields the protein CASSEQGAPNGYTF.

The chain recombines TRBV9 with TRBJ1-5, with 8 bases aligning to TRBD1. V was clipped by 3 bases and J by 3 bases; unmatched bases: 2. There are 14 residues in the CDR3. Germline CDR1 SGDLS, CDR2 YYNGEE. The CDR3 protein is CASSGGQANQPQHF. The DNA for the CDR3 is TGTGCCAGCAGCGGGGGACAGGCCAATCAGCCCCAGCATTTT.

This clone was detected a few times. The chain joins TRBV9 to TRBJ1-6, with TRBD1 identical over 9 bases. The CDR3 totals 16 residues. In germline, CDR1 is SGDLS, CDR2 YYNGEE. The J segment lost 10 bases and the V segment lost 4 bases, leaving 12 bases of the junction unmatched. This CDR3 reads CASSPLSGTGTSPLHF. CDR3 DNA sequence: TGTGCCAGCAGCCCCTTGTCCGGGACAGGGACCTCACCCCTCCACTTT.

This clone was seen just once. The chain couples TRBV5-1 to TRBJ1-1; possibly TRBD1 for D (5 bases). Trimming pared 5 bases from V and 0 bases from J, leaving 14 bases between. This CDR3 has 15 amino acids. CDR1 and CDR2 from the germline V gene are SGHRS and YFSETQ. CDR3 nucleotides: TGCGCCAGCAGGGGGGGAGGTGGAGTGAACACTGAAGCTTTCTTT. Its protein product is CASRGGGGVNTEAFF.

The V gene is TRBV5-1, the J gene TRBJ2-4, with D possibly matching TRBD2 (7 bases). The V gene lost 4 bases and the J gene lost 1 base, with 21 bases spanning the gap. This CDR3 contains 18 residues. Germline V gene sequence: CDR1 SGHRS, CDR2 YFSETQ. This chain's CDR3 is CASSNYNPGEGAKNIQYF. CDR3 bases: TGCGCCAGCAGCAATTACAACCCAGGGGAGGGGGCCAAAAACATTCAGTACTTC.

V usage is TRBV6-5 and J usage is TRBJ1-6, with 7 bases lining up with TRBD1. Germline V lookup: CDR1 MNHEY, CDR2 SVGAGI. Trimming at V came to 5 bases and at J to 7 bases, leaving 8 bases not matched to a gene. This CDR3 has 15 residues. CDR3 DNA: TGTGCCAGCAGTAATCGACAGGGTAGGAATTCACCCCTCCACTTT. Translating gives CASSNRQGRNSPLHF.

This chain connects TRBV3-1 (or the pseudogene TRBV3-2) to TRBJ2-7, with D possibly matching TRBD1 (7 bases). V was trimmed by 1 base and J by 3 bases, leaving 13 bases between them. The CDR3 sequence is 15 residues long. The germline V gene has CDR1 LGHDT and CDR2 YNNKEL (reference sequence). The CDR3 nucleotides are TGTGCCAGCAGCCAAGTGCGGGACAGTCTCTACGAGCAGTACTTC. Translated: CASSQVRDSLYEQYF.

This clone appeared once. The genes are TRBV3-1 (or the pseudogene TRBV3-2) and TRBJ2-6; no definite D call. Trimming took 2 bases from V and 0 from J, leaving 5 bases between them. Germline values: CDR1 LGHDT, CDR2 YNNKEL (reference sequence). This CDR3 has 15 residues. Here the CDR3 DNA reads TGTGCCAGCAGCCAACTCAGCTCTGGGGCCAACGTCCTGACTTTC. Encoded protein: CASSQLSSGANVLTF.

The chain carries TRBV25-1 and TRBJ2-5; no firm D call. Germline V gene lookup returns CDR1 MGHDK and CDR2 SYGVNS. This CDR3 has 14 residues. Trimming stripped 4 bases from V and 5 bases from J, with 14 bases between. CDR3 bases: TGTGCCAGCAGTGGGAGTCCGTGCCGGGAGACCCAGTACTTC. Translated: CASSGSPCRETQYF.